The 27 T cell receptor beta chains below were found in one sample sequenced in a study of control samples from healthy donors and cancer patients. The method was immunoSEQ multiplex PCR; TCRdb's version includes in-frame clones alone and lacks a portion of them. Of more than 95,000 clones listed, less than 90% are singletons. Sequencing used blood. These receptors were taken from a man between 18 and 29 years old in good health.

This rearrangement joins TRBV7-9 to TRBJ2-7; D gene ambiguous. Trimming cost V 6 bases and J 3 bases, with 9 bases left between them. The CDR3 runs 12 residues. In germline, CDR1 is SEHNR, CDR2 FQNEAQ (reference sequence). Written as DNA, the CDR3 is TGTGCCAGCAGTCGCGACGGCTACGAGCAGTACTTC. It codes for CASSRDGYEQYF.

The chain has TRBV5-1 and TRBJ2-7; D is perhaps TRBD1 or TRBD2 (5 bases each). Trimming took 2 bases from V and 1 from J, leaving 19 bases between them. The CDR3 totals 17 residues. In germline, CDR1 is SGHRS, CDR2 YFSETQ. The CDR3 sequence is CASSFGKLRDRSYEQYF. CDR3 DNA sequence: TGCGCCAGCAGCTTTGGTAAACTTAGGGACCGATCCTACGAGCAGTACTTC.

The rearrangement joins TRBV18 to TRBJ1-2; TRBD1 agrees at 7 bases. This CDR3 is built from 13 residues. J gave up 9 bases and V 4 bases, and 8 bases lay outside the gene matches. CDR1 KGHSH and CDR2 LQKENI come from the germline V gene. The CDR3 region is CASSLGTEYSYTF. The CDR3 DNA follows: TGTGCCAGCTCACTCGGGACAGAGTATAGCTACACCTTC.

The rearrangement joins TRBV5-1 to TRBJ2-7; 7 bases match TRBD2. J gave up 5 bases and V 6 bases, and 2 bases lay outside the gene matches. This CDR3 contains 11 residues. Germline V gene sequence: CDR1 SGHRS, CDR2 YFSETQ. The CDR3 DNA reads as TGCGCCAGCAAGGGGAGGGACGAGCAGTACTTC. It codes for CASKGRDEQYF.

The chain carries TRBV6-2 or TRBV6-3 and TRBJ1-5; tentatively, D is TRBD1 (6 bases). The germline gives CDR1 MNHEY, CDR2 SVGEGT. V lost 8 bases to trimming and J lost 7 bases, with 24 bases between them. This CDR3 region has 16 residues. The DNA of the CDR3 is TGTGCCAGCGGTTCCGGGAGCAAAGGGGGGAGACAGCCCCAGCATTTT. This translates into CASGSGSKGGRQPQHF.

The gene calls are TRBV5-1 and TRBJ2-5; TRBD1 matches at 7 bases. This CDR3 has 16 residues. CDR1 SGHRS and CDR2 YFSETQ come from the germline V gene. Losses at the gene ends were 0 bases for V and 10 bases for J; bases not matched to a gene: 15. The CDR3 DNA reads as TGCGCCAGCAGCTTGGCGGCAGGGGGTAGCGTCACGGGCCAGTACTTC. It codes for CASSLAAGGSVTGQYF.

The chain joins TRBV24-1 to TRBJ1-2; D is undetermined. The length of the CDR3 is 12 residues. Germline V CDR1 and CDR2: KGHDR, SFDVKD. The V end lost 5 bases, the J end lost 0 bases, and 3 bases lay between the germline ends. Written as DNA, the CDR3 is TGTGCCACCAGTGCAGCTAACTATGGCTACACCTTC. The encoded protein is CATSAANYGYTF.

A word on this clone: Other DNA sequences in this specimen translate into the identical CDR3. This chain connects TRBV11-2 to TRBJ2-3, with D uncertain. The V gene's germline CDR1 is SGHAT and CDR2 FQNNGV. This CDR3 spans 14 amino acids. With 1 base removed from V and 0 bases from J, the gap between germline ends came to 5 bases. The CDR3 nucleotides are TGTGCCAGCAGCTTAGGGTCTAGCACAGATACGCAGTATTTT. Residues: CASSLGSSTDTQYF.

The chain couples TRBV7-8 to TRBJ2-5; D call uncertain. Trimming stripped 0 bases from V and 1 base from J, with 9 bases between. This CDR3 is 15 amino acids long. CDR1 SGHVS and CDR2 FQNEAQ come from the germline V gene. In DNA, the CDR3 is TGTGCCAGCAGCTTAGCACATCTCGTCCAAGAGACCCAGTACTTC. Its translation is CASSLAHLVQETQYF. Together with reference TRBV7-8 and TRBJ2-5, the CDR3 gives the full variable domain: GAGVSQSPRYKVAKRGQDVALRCDPISGHVSLFWYQQALGQGPEFLTYFQNEAQLDKSGLPSDRFFAERPEGSVSTLKIQRTQQEDSAVYLCASSLAHLVQETQYFGPGTRLLVL.

The CDR3 DNA follows: TGCGCCAGCAGCCCTGCGACCAGGGGATCAAAGCAGTACTTC. As protein: CASSPATRGSKQYF. The V call is TRBV5-1, the J call TRBJ2-7; D possibly corresponds to TRBD1 (6 bases). The CDR3 consists of 14 residues. The germline V gene encodes CDR1 SGHRS and CDR2 YFSETQ. Trimming shortened V by 4 bases and J by 8 bases, and 19 bases separated the two germline ends.

The chain joins TRBV15 to TRBJ2-1; 7 nucleotides agree with TRBD2. V shed 0 bases, J shed 9 bases, and the junction held 11 bases outside the gene matches. There are 16 residues in the CDR3. Germline V lookup: CDR1 LNHNV, CDR2 YYDKDF (reference sequence). The CDR3 loop reads CATSRDQRGWIGEQFF. CDR3 nucleotides: TGTGCCACCAGCAGAGATCAGCGGGGCTGGATTGGTGAGCAGTTCTTC.

V is TRBV9 and J is TRBJ2-5, with TRBD2 matching over 7 bases. Losses at the gene ends were 0 bases for V and 2 bases for J; bases not matched to a gene: 4. The V gene's germline CDR1 is SGDLS and CDR2 YYNGEE. The CDR3 totals 15 residues. The CDR3 spells CASSVVSSGQETQYF. CDR3 DNA sequence: TGTGCCAGCAGCGTAGTTTCTAGCGGACAAGAGACCCAGTACTTC.

This clone was seen a handful of times. This sequence joins TRBV7-3 and TRBJ1-5; D ambiguous. This CDR3 spans 12 amino acids. Germline V gene data show CDR1 as SGHTA and CDR2 as FQGTGA. V was pared by 5 bases and J by 7 bases, with 9 bases between. In DNA form, the CDR3 reads TGTGCCAGCAGCCTCGTCGGCCAGCCCCAGCATTTT. Its translation is CASSLVGQPQHF.

Only a few counts were recorded for this clone. V and J are TRBV6-5 and TRBJ2-7; TRBD2 matches at 8 bases. Germline V gene sequence: CDR1 MNHEY, CDR2 SVGAGI. The V and J ends lost 5 bases and 6 bases, in that order; junction bases with no gene match: 12. This CDR3 is 15 amino acids long. The CDR3 sequence is CASSKATGTRGEQYF. As DNA, the CDR3 is TGTGCCAGCAGTAAGGCAACTGGGACTAGAGGCGAGCAGTACTTC.

The chain carries TRBV27 and TRBJ1-5; D remains ambiguous. The CDR3 loop spans 13 amino acids. CDR1 is MNHEY, CDR2 SMNVEV, per germline (reference sequence). The V gene lost 0 bases and the J gene lost 9 bases, with 9 bases spanning the gap. CDR3 sequence reads: CASSLSRARPQHF. CDR3 nucleotides: TGTGCCAGCAGTTTATCCCGGGCTCGGCCCCAGCATTTT.

In this sample, this clone turned up a few times. V is TRBV18 and J is TRBJ1-1; weak D call: TRBD1 (5 bases). The CDR3 contains 14 residues. In germline, CDR1 is KGHSH, CDR2 LQKENI. With 6 bases removed from V and 1 base from J, the gap between germline ends came to 12 bases. CDR3: CASSRDRGNTEAFF. CDR3 bases: TGTGCCAGCTCCCGGGACCGGGGGAACACTGAAGCTTTCTTT.

This sequence joins TRBV6-5 and TRBJ1-5; D is ambiguous. This CDR3 is built from 14 residues. Per germline, CDR1 MNHEY and CDR2 SVGAGI. V was clipped by 0 bases and J by 7 bases, with 10 bases between them. CDR3 nucleotides: TGTGCCAGCAGTTACTCGAGGAGTGTCCAGCCCCAGCATTTT. Protein sequence: CASSYSRSVQPQHF.

The rearrangement links TRBV6-5 to TRBJ1-1; D is ambiguous. The CDR3 consists of 13 residues. The germline V gene encodes CDR1 MNHEY and CDR2 SVGAGI. V lost 7 bases and J lost 1, with 10 bases in between. CDR3 residues: CASIQSGNTEAFF. CDR3 DNA sequence: TGTGCCAGCATCCAAAGCGGGAACACTGAAGCTTTCTTT.

V is TRBV24-1 and J is TRBJ2-2; 15 bases are a match to TRBD2. V shed 5 bases, J shed 2 bases, and the junction held 5 bases outside the gene matches. Germline-derived CDR1 and CDR2 are KGHDR and SFDVKD. The CDR3 has 18 residues. CDR3 bases: TGTGCCACCAGTGCCGGGACTAGCGGGAGGATAAACACCGGGGAGCTGTTTTTT. It encodes CATSAGTSGRINTGELFF.

The chain carries TRBV30 and TRBJ2-1; D possibly corresponds to TRBD1 (5 bases). The CDR3 consists of 14 residues. Germline V gives CDR1 GTSNPN, CDR2 SVGIG (reference sequence). V was pared by 2 bases and J by 7 bases, with 15 bases between. The CDR3 nucleotides are TGTGCCTGGAGTAGGGGTAGTCTTTCGAATGAGCAGTTCTTC. Its protein product is CAWSRGSLSNEQFF.

The chain recombines TRBV7-8 with TRBJ2-7, with TRBD2 matching over 7 bases. Germline-derived CDR1 and CDR2 are SGHVS and FQNEAQ. The ends lost 5 bases at V and 0 bases at J; junction bases unmatched: 13. This CDR3 spans 17 amino acids. The CDR3 DNA is TGTGCCAGCAGCCGTAGCCGGGAGGATTTAAGCTCCTACGAGCAGTACTTC. It encodes CASSRSREDLSSYEQYF.

The genes are TRBV10-3 and TRBJ2-3; D is uncertain. This CDR3 spans 15 amino acids. Germline CDR1 reads ENHRY; CDR2 reads SYGVKD. Deletions cut 3 bases from V and 4 bases from J, with 14 bases between. CDR3 sequence: CAISEPPVASDTQYF. CDR3 DNA sequence: TGTGCCATCAGTGAACCCCCAGTCGCCTCAGATACGCAGTATTTT.

V gene TRBV10-3 combines with J gene TRBJ1-4; possible D gene TRBD1, 6 bases. V lost 3 bases and J lost 2, with 10 bases in between. CDR1 ENHRY and CDR2 SYGVKD come from the germline V gene. The CDR3 sequence is 15 residues long. CDR3: CAISDSGATNEKLFF. For the CDR3, the DNA is TGTGCCATCAGTGATTCAGGGGCCACTAATGAAAAACTGTTTTTT.

The V gene is TRBV11-1, the J gene TRBJ2-1; possibly TRBD1 or TRBD2 for D (5 bases each). This CDR3 is built from 13 residues. The V end lost 1 base, the J end lost 4 bases, and 5 bases lay between the germline ends. CDR1 is SGHAT and CDR2 is FQDESV in the germline V gene (reference sequence). CDR3 in DNA: TGTGCCAGCAGCTTAGGGGGGTACAATGAGCAGTTCTTC. The encoded protein is CASSLGGYNEQFF.

The chain combines TRBV9 with TRBJ1-2, with unresolved D. Between the trimmed V and J ends, which lost 0 bases and 0 bases, there was a span of 9 bases. Germline V lookup: CDR1 SGDLS, CDR2 YYNGEE. The CDR3 sequence is 15 residues long. This CDR3 is CASSVDRQANYGYTF. CDR3 nucleotides: TGTGCCAGCAGCGTAGACCGGCAGGCTAACTATGGCTACACCTTC.

V is TRBV3-1 (or the pseudogene TRBV3-2) and J is TRBJ1-1; 8 bases agree with TRBD1. Losses at the gene ends were 0 bases for V and 1 base for J; bases not matched to a gene: 4. The V gene's germline CDR1 is LGHDT and CDR2 YNNKEL (reference sequence). The CDR3 spans 16 residues. The CDR3 region has the DNA TGTGCCAGCAGCCAAGAATGGGACAGGACGAACACTGAAGCTTTCTTT. Translation: CASSQEWDRTNTEAFF.

The chain links TRBV5-6 to TRBJ1-2; D is unresolved. Germline V gene data show CDR1 as SGHDT and CDR2 as YYEEEE. The V gene lost 0 bases and the J gene lost 8 bases, with 8 bases spanning the gap. CDR3 length: 12 amino acids. The CDR3 here is CASSLVGRGYTF. The CDR3 DNA follows: TGTGCCAGCAGCTTGGTAGGGCGAGGCTACACCTTC.